Presented here are 23 T cell receptor beta chains from one specimen sequenced in a study of blood T cell repertoires in COVID-19. This table comes from immunoSEQ multiplex PCR, and its TCRdb copy is limited to in-frame clones, with some not included. The profile covers hundreds of thousands of clones, with 70% to 90% appearing a single time and 1.4% taken by the ten largest. Sequencing was performed on PBMCs or T cells enriched from blood (not recorded which). The receptor set was obtained from a woman aged 18 to 35 who had been exposed to COVID-19.

The chain recombines TRBV3-1 (or the pseudogene TRBV3-2) with TRBJ1-1; maybe TRBD1 (5 bases). This CDR3 spans 14 amino acids. Germline loops: CDR1 LGHDT, CDR2 YNNKEL (reference sequence). Trimming pared 6 bases from V and 5 bases from J, leaving 16 bases between. The CDR3 sequence: CASSHSHQGTEAFF. The CDR3 nucleotides read TGTGCCAGCAGTCATTCGCATCAGGGAACTGAAGCTTTCTTT.

The rearrangement links TRBV5-6 to TRBJ2-5; 7 nucleotides match TRBD2. The CDR3 is 14 amino acids. V shed 2 bases, J shed 2 bases, and the junction held 3 bases outside the gene matches. Germline loops: CDR1 SGHDT, CDR2 YYEEEE. The CDR3 loop is CASSFGGKQETQYF. CDR3 sequence (DNA): TGTGCCAGCAGCTTCGGGGGGAAACAAGAGACCCAGTACTTC.

V is TRBV3-1 (or the pseudogene TRBV3-2) and J is TRBJ1-1; 7 bases are shared with TRBD1. This CDR3 has 15 residues. CDR1 is LGHDT and CDR2 is YNNKEL in the germline V gene (reference sequence). Trimming at V came to 4 bases and at J to 2 bases, leaving 7 bases not matched to a gene. The CDR3 region is CASSLDRAPNTEAFF. Here the CDR3 DNA reads TGTGCCAGCAGCCTTGACAGGGCCCCAAACACTGAAGCTTTCTTT.

V usage is TRBV29-1 and J usage is TRBJ2-7; possible D gene TRBD2, 7 bases. V lost 4 bases and J lost 4, with 17 bases in between. From germline, CDR1 is SQVTM and CDR2 ANQGSEA. The CDR3 runs 14 residues. The CDR3 DNA sequence: TGCAGCGTTGGGGGGGGCCAGGGGACGTACGAGCAGTACTTC. Protein product: CSVGGGQGTYEQYF.

V is TRBV5-5 and J is TRBJ1-1; D unclear. This CDR3 spans 14 amino acids. CDR1 and CDR2 from the germline V gene are SGHKS and YYEKEE (reference sequence). The V gene lost 1 base and the J gene lost 5 bases, with 12 bases spanning the gap. In DNA form, the CDR3 reads TGTGCCAGCAGCTTGATACATACGGGAACTGAAGCTTTCTTT. It codes for CASSLIHTGTEAFF.

This chain uses TRBV7-9 with TRBJ2-3; TRBD1 matches 7 bases. In germline, CDR1 is SEHNR, CDR2 FQNEAQ (reference sequence). The J segment lost 4 bases and the V segment lost 5 bases, leaving 6 bases of the junction unmatched. This CDR3 contains 14 residues. DNA for the CDR3: TGTGCCAGCAGCCGACAGGGAATTGCAGATACGCAGTATTTT. Residues: CASSRQGIADTQYF.

Only a few counts were recorded for this clone. The chain couples TRBV4-2 to TRBJ2-7, with TRBD1 matching over 7 bases. This CDR3 is built from 16 residues. Germline CDR1 reads LGHNA; CDR2 reads YNFKEQ. V was clipped by 2 bases and J by 0 bases; unmatched bases: 7. The CDR3 loop reads CASSQNRGSHSYEQYF. The CDR3 nucleotides are TGTGCCAGCAGCCAAAACAGGGGCTCACACTCCTACGAGCAGTACTTC.

The CDR3 here is CASMLTGGAGGYTF. The CDR3 DNA is TGTGCCAGCATGCTAACAGGGGGCGCGGGGGGCTACACCTTC. The chain couples TRBV28 to TRBJ1-2, with 9 bases that match TRBD1. J gave up 8 bases and V 7 bases, and 11 bases lay outside the gene matches. Germline values: CDR1 MDHEN, CDR2 SYDVKM. The CDR3 consists of 14 residues.

J is TRBJ1-1 and V is TRBV28; perhaps TRBD1 as D (5 bases). This CDR3 contains 15 residues. Between the trimmed V and J ends, which lost 2 bases and 4 bases, there was a span of 14 bases. In germline, CDR1 is MDHEN, CDR2 SYDVKM. Written as DNA, the CDR3 is TGTGCCAGCAGTTTAGGGGGGGTAGGAGTCACTGAAGCTTTCTTT. It encodes CASSLGGVGVTEAFF.

This chain joins TRBV7-2 and TRBJ2-2; 7 nucleotides agree with TRBD2. The germline V gene has CDR1 SGHTA and CDR2 FQGNSA. The CDR3 consists of 16 residues. The V gene end was trimmed by 5 bases and the J gene end by 6 bases; junction bases not matched to a gene: 12. Here the CDR3 DNA reads TGTGCCAGCAGCCCCAGGGACTACCTCAGTGCCGGGGAGCTGTTTTTT. Its translation: CASSPRDYLSAGELFF.

This clone was counted a single time. This chain links TRBV10-2 with TRBJ2-7; 10 bases are a match to TRBD1. The V gene end was trimmed by 7 bases and the J gene end by 8 bases; junction bases not matched to a gene: 11. There are 14 residues in the CDR3. In germline, CDR1 is WSHSY, CDR2 SAAADI. This CDR3 is CASTRQGADLKQYF. As DNA, the CDR3 is TGCGCCAGCACTCGACAGGGGGCGGATCTTAAGCAGTACTTC.

This rearrangement joins TRBV15 to TRBJ2-7; 7 bases map to TRBD2. The trim removed 1 base at V and 6 bases at J, leaving 9 bases unmatched. Germline values: CDR1 LNHNV, CDR2 YYDKDF (reference sequence). CDR3 length equals 15 residues. Here the CDR3 DNA reads TGTGCCACCAGCAGAGTGCGGGGACCGGGAGGCGAGCAGTACTTC. Protein sequence: CATSRVRGPGGEQYF.

This clone was counted only a few times. The chain couples TRBV7-2 to TRBJ1-1; D may be TRBD1 (5 bases). The CDR3 covers 13 residues. The V end lost 2 bases, the J end lost 6 bases, and 10 bases lay between the germline ends. CDR1 and CDR2 from the germline V gene are SGHTA and FQGNSA. CDR3: CASSLFAGPEAFF. The CDR3, as DNA: TGTGCCAGCAGCTTATTCGCAGGGCCTGAAGCTTTCTTT.

This rearrangement joins TRBV4-1 to TRBJ1-3, with a possible D match to TRBD1 (5 bases). The CDR3 runs to 17 residues. Germline assignment: CDR1 MGHRA and CDR2 YSYEKL. The V gene lost 1 base and the J gene lost 3 bases, with 16 bases spanning the gap. In nucleotides, the CDR3 is TGCGCCAGCAGCCAAGTTGGAGCAGGGTTCAATGGAAACACCATATATTTT. Its protein is CASSQVGAGFNGNTIYF.

V usage is TRBV2 and J usage is TRBJ1-5; D unresolved. This CDR3 contains 14 residues. V lost 0 bases to trimming and J lost 4 bases, with 7 bases between them. Germline V lookup: CDR1 SNHLY, CDR2 FYNNEI. The CDR3 DNA follows: TGTGCCAGCAGTGAAGCTTTTACTAATCAGCCCCAGCATTTT. Translation gives CASSEAFTNQPQHF.

Turning to this clone: Different DNA sequences within this sample yield the same CDR3. The chain has TRBV27 and TRBJ2-2, with 8 positions matching TRBD2. The germline CDR1 and CDR2 sequences are MNHEY and SMNVEV (reference sequence). The CDR3 has 16 amino acids. The junction had 6 bases not matched to a gene; V was cut back by 6 bases and J by 0 bases. CDR3 loop: CASSLLAGPNTGELFF. CDR3 DNA sequence: TGTGCCAGCAGCCTTCTAGCGGGCCCGAACACCGGGGAGCTGTTTTTT.

This sequence joins TRBV18 and TRBJ2-1; 7 bases fit TRBD2. Per the germline V gene, CDR1 is KGHSH and CDR2 is LQKENI. This CDR3 comprises 16 residues. J lost 3 bases, V lost 6 bases, and 11 bases had no gene match. The CDR3 DNA sequence: TGTGCCAGCTCGCATAGTTCCAGGACTAGCTACAATGAGCAGTTCTTC. It translates to CASSHSSRTSYNEQFF.

V gene TRBV11-3 combines with J gene TRBJ1-4; 9 bases line up with TRBD1. CDR3 length: 16 amino acids. After removal of 0 bases from V and 8 bases from J, the junction contained 7 bases not matched to a gene. CDR1 and CDR2 from the germline V gene are SGHNT and YENEEA. CDR3 sequence reads: CASSLELGQGSEKLFF. DNA for the CDR3: TGTGCCAGCAGCTTAGAGCTGGGACAGGGATCGGAAAAACTGTTTTTT.

On this clone: Other nucleotide sequences from this sample produce the same CDR3. The rearrangement uses TRBV6-4 and TRBJ1-5, with D unresolved. The CDR3 runs 13 residues. Trimming cost V 6 bases and J 0 bases, with 6 bases left between them. Germline V gene lookup returns CDR1 MRHNA and CDR2 SNTAGT. Written as DNA, the CDR3 is TGTGCCAGCAGCGCGGATAGCAATCAGCCCCAGCATTTT. Amino acid sequence: CASSADSNQPQHF.

The chain joins TRBV30 to TRBJ2-5, with unresolved D. Germline CDR1 and CDR2: GTSNPN and SVGIG (reference sequence). There are 11 residues in the CDR3. V was clipped by 5 bases and J by 4 bases, with 8 bases between them. The chain's CDR3 is CAWGPGETQYF. For the CDR3, the DNA is TGTGCCTGGGGGCCCGGAGAGACCCAGTACTTC.

The J gene is TRBJ2-5, the V gene TRBV24-1; the match to TRBD1 covers 10 bases. J was trimmed by 4 bases and V by 3 bases; bases with no gene match: 7. The CDR3 has 16 residues. Germline V gene sequence: CDR1 KGHDR, CDR2 SFDVKD. Here the CDR3 DNA reads TGTGCCACCAGTGATCCCGGGACAGGGGCAGGAGAGACCCAGTACTTC. Translated: CATSDPGTGAGETQYF.

This rearrangement joins TRBV7-3 to TRBJ2-3; 15 nucleotides agree with TRBD2. The CDR3 covers 17 residues. The J segment lost 4 bases and the V segment lost 4 bases, leaving 6 bases of the junction unmatched. The germline CDR1 and CDR2 sequences are SGHTA and FQGTGA. DNA of the CDR3: TGTGCCAGCAGCTCCGGACTAGCGGGGGGGCGGGCAGATACGCAGTATTTT. Translated: CASSSGLAGGRADTQYF. Complete variable domain (other parts from reference TRBV7-3 and TRBJ2-3): GAGVSQTPSNKVTEKGKYVELRCDPISGHTALYWYRQSLGQGPEFLIYFQGTGAADDSGLPNDRFFAVRPEGSVSTLKIQRTERGDSAVYLCASSSGLAGGRADTQYFGPGTRLTVL.

This clone was counted a single time. CDR3 sequence: CASSPGPNYPNSPLHF. The CDR3, as DNA: TGTGCCAGCTCCCCCGGCCCCAACTACCCTAATTCACCCCTCCACTTT. The chain links TRBV18 to TRBJ1-6; D is ambiguous. The CDR3 is 16 amino acids. The V gene lost 6 bases and the J gene lost 6 bases, with 18 bases spanning the gap. The germline V gene encodes CDR1 KGHSH and CDR2 LQKENI.